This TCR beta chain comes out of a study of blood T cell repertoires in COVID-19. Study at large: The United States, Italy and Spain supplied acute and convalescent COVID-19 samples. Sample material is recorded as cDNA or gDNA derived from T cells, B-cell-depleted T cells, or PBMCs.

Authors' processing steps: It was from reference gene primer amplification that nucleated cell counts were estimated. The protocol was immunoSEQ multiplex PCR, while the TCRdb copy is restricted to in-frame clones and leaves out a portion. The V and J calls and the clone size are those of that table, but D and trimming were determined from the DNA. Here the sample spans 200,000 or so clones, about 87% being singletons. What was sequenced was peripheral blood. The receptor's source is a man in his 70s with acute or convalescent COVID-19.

CDR3 amino acids: CASTKGENYGYTF. For the CDR3, the DNA is TGTGCCAGCACCAAGGGGGAGAACTATGGCTACACCTTC. The V gene is TRBV6-5, the J gene TRBJ1-2; D may be TRBD1 (6 bases). Germline CDR1 reads MNHEY; CDR2 reads SVGAGI. With 7 bases removed from V and 2 bases from J, the gap between germline ends came to 11 bases. CDR3 length: 13 residues.